Listed below are T cell receptor beta chains from one sample, sequenced in a study of blood T cells in healthy people across ages. TCRdb re-called the 5' RACE reads with MiXCR, one entry per CDR3 protein. This table has roughly 730,000 distinct CDR3 sequences, roughly three fifths appearing once. The sequencing input was blood. All receptors come from a man between 40 and 49 years old in good health. The CDR3 runs from the conserved cysteine through the conserved F or W. The D gene is left open where the match is weak. The size field is filled for only some rows; it gives once, few, many or a size class.

J	D	size	V	DNA	CDR3
TRBJ2-1	TRBD2	.	TRBV5-1	TGCGCCAGCAGGTTTAGCGGGGGGAGAAATGAGCAGTTCTTC	CASRFSGGRNEQFF
TRBJ1-5	TRBD1	.	TRBV6-2/TRBV6-3	TGTGCCAGCAGTCGCGACAGGGATAAGCAGCCCCAGCATTTT	CASSRDRDKQPQHF
TRBJ2-5	TRBD2	.	TRBV6-4	TGTGCCAGCAGTGGAGTTGAGGCTAGCGGGGGGTCCCCAAGACAAGAGACCCAGTACTTC	CASSGVEASGGSPRQETQYF
TRBJ2-2	TRBD2	.	TRBV10-2	TGCGCCAGCAGTGAATCGGGAGGCCCCACCGGGGAGCTGTTTTTT	CASSESGGPTGELFF
TRBJ1-2	.	few	TRBV12-3/TRBV12-4	TGTGCCAGCAGTTCAGAGTATGGCTACACCTTC	CASSSEYGYTF
TRBJ1-6	.	.	TRBV9	TGTGCCAGCAGCTCCTTGACAGGAGCGGATTCACCCCTCCACTTT	CASSSLTGADSPLHF
TRBJ1-1	.	few	TRBV3-1	TGTGCCAGCAGCCAAGTTCAGTCCTTGAACACTGAAGCTTTCTTT	CASSQVQSLNTEAFF
TRBJ1-5	.	.	TRBV28	TGTGCCAGCAGTTCGACCAGGGTGGAGCCCCAGCATTTT	CASSSTRVEPQHF
TRBJ2-5	.	.	TRBV7-2	TGTGCCAGCAGCCCCGTGGTAGGAGAGACCCAGTACTTC	CASSPVVGETQYF
TRBJ1-2	.	.	TRBV5-6	TGTGCCAGCAGCTTGGTTCAGGGCGGGGACACCTTC	CASSLVQGGDTF
TRBJ2-7	TRBD2	.	TRBV29-1	TGCAGCGCAAGTAGCGGGTTCCGCTCCTACGAGCAGTACTTC	CSASSGFRSYEQYF
TRBJ1-1	TRBD1	once	TRBV3-1	TGTGCCAGCCTAGGCGAAGGGGGCAGCACTGAAGCTTTCTTT	CASLGEGGSTEAFF
TRBJ1-5	.	.	TRBV7-2	TGTGCCAGCAGCCCCCTGCTGAATAGCAATCAGCCCCAGCATTTT	CASSPLLNSNQPQHF
TRBJ1-4	TRBD1	few	TRBV2	TGTGCCAGCAGTGAAGGGGAGACAGGGAATGAAAAACTGTTTTTT	CASSEGETGNEKLFF
TRBJ1-3	.	.	TRBV7-3	TGTGCCAGCAGCCTCTCAATAGGGAGGTCTGGAAACACCATATATTTT	CASSLSIGRSGNTIYF
TRBJ2-1	.	.	TRBV3-1	TGTGCCAGCAGCCAAGATCGGGGTCGCGGGATCTCCTACAATGAGCAGTTCTTC	CASSQDRGRGISYNEQFF
TRBJ2-1	TRBD2	.	TRBV20-1	TGCAGTGCTAGAGACCTCCGGACTAGCGGGTACAATGAGCAGTTCTTC	CSARDLRTSGYNEQFF
TRBJ2-7	.	.	TRBV27	TGTGCCAGCAGTTACCTGACAGAGGCAGAAGCCTACGAGCAGTACTTC	CASSYLTEAEAYEQYF
TRBJ1-1	.	.	TRBV20-1	TGCAGTGCGCCACAGATGAACACTGAAGCTTTCTTT	CSAPQMNTEAFF
TRBJ2-6	.	few	TRBV25-1	TGTGCCAGCAGTCCGGGACGGTCGAGCTCTGGGGCCAACGTCCTGACTTTC	CASSPGRSSSGANVLTF
TRBJ2-7	.	few	TRBV7-2	TGTGCCAGCAGCTTAGATGGGCAGGGGGGAAACGAGCAGTACTTC	CASSLDGQGGNEQYF
TRBJ2-7	TRBD2	.	TRBV9	TGTGCCAGCAGTTTAAGGGGTAGCGGGAGACTGGGAACCTACGAGCAGTACTTC	CASSLRGSGRLGTYEQYF
TRBJ2-3	TRBD2	.	TRBV20-1	TGCAGTGTCCCAAGTAGAGGACTAGCGAGAGATACGCAGTATTTT	CSVPSRGLARDTQYF
TRBJ2-5	.	few	TRBV10-2	TGCGCCAGCAGTGTGGACACTTCGGAGACCCAGTACTTC	CASSVDTSETQYF
TRBJ2-3	TRBD2	few	TRBV5-6	TGTGCCAGCAGCTCGACGGGACTAGCGGGAGTACAGTATTTT	CASSSTGLAGVQYF
TRBJ2-3	.	.	TRBV7-6	TGTGCCAGCAGCGGATCACTAGTAACAGATACGCAGTATTTT	CASSGSLVTDTQYF
TRBJ2-4	.	.	TRBV3-1	TGTGCCAGCAGCCAAGGCCCCGGAGACACGCGGTTAGCCAAAAACATTCAGTACTTC	CASSQGPGDTRLAKNIQYF
TRBJ2-5	TRBD1	.	TRBV12-3/TRBV12-4	TGTGCCAGCAGTTTTGGGACAGGGCGGAGAGAGACCCAGTACTTC	CASSFGTGRRETQYF
TRBJ2-1	TRBD2	.	TRBV4-3	TGCGCCAGCAGCCAAGTCTTTAGCGGGAGGGCCTGGAATGAGCAGTTCTTC	CASSQVFSGRAWNEQFF
TRBJ1-5	.	few	TRBV10-3	TGTGCCATCAGTGAGACCCTACAGGGATGGCAGCCCCAGCATTTT	CAISETLQGWQPQHF
TRBJ2-7	.	.	TRBV28	TGTGCCGGCAGGCCCACGGCGGGACTCGAGCAGTACTTC	CAGRPTAGLEQYF
TRBJ1-6	.	.	TRBV9	TGTGCCAGCAGCGTTTTACAGGTCCCACCCCTCCACTTT	CASSVLQVPPLHF
TRBJ2-5	TRBD2	once	TRBV10-3	TGTGCCATCAGTAGCGGGAGCGAACCCAACAATGAGCAGTACTTC	CAISSGSEPNNEQYF
TRBJ2-1	.	.	TRBV7-2	TGTGCCAGCAGCTTAGCGTCGGGCAGTAGACCGTCCTACAATGAGCAGTTCTTC	CASSLASGSRPSYNEQFF
TRBJ2-4	.	.	TRBV20-1	TGCAGTGCTGGAGACAGGACCGGAGCCAAAAACATTCAGTACTTC	CSAGDRTGAKNIQYF
TRBJ2-1	TRBD1	few	TRBV28	TGTGCCAGCAGCCGGACAGGGGCGTTGTCAAATGAGCAGTTCTTC	CASSRTGALSNEQFF
TRBJ1-5	.	.	TRBV9	TGTGCCAGCAGCGTAGGTATAGGGGAGGGCAATCAGCCCCAGCATTTT	CASSVGIGEGNQPQHF
TRBJ2-7	.	.	TRBV27	TGTGCCAGCAGTTTATCCGGGACAACCGAGCAGTACTTC	CASSLSGTTEQYF
TRBJ2-1	.	few	TRBV12-3/TRBV12-4	TGTGCCAGCAGCTTAGTACTTTACAATGAGCAGTTCTTC	CASSLVLYNEQFF
TRBJ1-6	.	.	TRBV25-1	TGTGCCAGCAGTGTACCCGGACCCGGCGATAATTCACCCCTCCACTTT	CASSVPGPGDNSPLHF
TRBJ2-1	.	few	TRBV21-1	TGTGCCAGCAAGTTACGGGCCGAGCAGTTCTTC	CASKLRAEQFF
TRBJ1-5	.	.	TRBV28	TGTGCCAGCAGTTTCGGACGAGTCCAGCCCCAGCATTTT	CASSFGRVQPQHF
TRBJ2-5	.	few	TRBV5-1	TGCGCCAGCAGCACTACCCCGGGGTCTAAAGAGACCCAGTACTTC	CASSTTPGSKETQYF
TRBJ2-1	TRBD2	many	TRBV28	TGTGCCAGCAGAGAGAATCCCGGGACTAGCGGGAACAATGAGCAGTTCTTC	CASRENPGTSGNNEQFF
TRBJ2-5	.	few	TRBV25-1	TGTGCCAGCAGTGACAGGAGGTACCAAGAGACCCAGTACTTC	CASSDRRYQETQYF
TRBJ2-6	.	.	TRBV11-1	TGTGCCAGCAGCCCCGCGGGGATCTTAAGCCCTGGGGCCAACGTCCTGACTTTC	CASSPAGILSPGANVLTF
TRBJ1-1	.	.	TRBV29-1	TGCAGCGTTGATAGAGGCACCTACACTGAAGCTTTCTTT	CSVDRGTYTEAFF
TRBJ2-7	.	.	TRBV28	TGTGCCACCCTTCGTCGGGGGTCCTACGAGCAGTACTTC	CATLRRGSYEQYF
TRBJ2-3	TRBD1	.	TRBV9	TGTGCCAGCAGCGTAGTTTCCGGGACAGGTGACACAGATACGCAGTATTTT	CASSVVSGTGDTDTQYF
TRBJ2-5	TRBD1	many	TRBV20-1	TGCAGTGCTAGATCAGGGGGACCTCAAGAGACCCAGTACTTC	CSARSGGPQETQYF
TRBJ1-4	.	.	TRBV18	TGTGCCAGCCACAGGGAACTTCCTAATGAAAAACTGTTTTTT	CASHRELPNEKLFF
TRBJ2-7	TRBD2	.	TRBV6-6	TGTGCCAGCAGGACATCGGGAGGCTACGAGCAGTACTTC	CASRTSGGYEQYF
TRBJ2-5	.	few	TRBV9	TGTGCCAGCAGCGTCTGGGGGGTAGAGTGGAGCGAGACCCAGTACTTC	CASSVWGVEWSETQYF
TRBJ2-7	TRBD1	once	TRBV11-2	TGTGCCAGCAGCTTCGAAACAGGGGCCGAGCAGTACTTC	CASSFETGAEQYF
TRBJ1-2	TRBD1	once	TRBV11-3	TGTGCCAGCAGCTCCCAAAAGACAGGGGGCAAGAACTATGGCTACACCTTC	CASSSQKTGGKNYGYTF